This T cell receptor (beta chain) was documented in a study of blood T cell repertoires in COVID-19. Profiled with immunoSEQ multiplex PCR; TCRdb holds only in-frame clones, not every one. This sample yields 65,000 to 90,000 clones, of which around 88% are seen a single time; around 6.3% belongs to the top ten. CDR3 length: 13 residues. Germline V gene sequence: CDR1 SGHTA, CDR2 FQGNSA. V gave up 8 bases and J gave up 8 bases; unmatched junction bases: 4. Sequencing was performed on peripheral blood. This receptor was identified in a man of 80 years or more with COVID-19, enrolled during active disease. The chain combines TRBV7-2 with TRBJ1-4, with 11 bases matching TRBD1. Here the CDR3 DNA reads TGTGCCAGCGGCCGGGACAGGGGGGAAAAACTGTTTTTT. The encoded protein is CASGRDRGEKLFF.